This passage covers 3 T cell receptor beta chains from one sample sequenced in a study of shared clonotypes between healthy human individuals (dated by TCRdb to 2020 to 2021). Libraries were built with the immunoSEQ multiplex PCR assay. TCRdb carries this immuneACCESS record with in-frame sequences only. Its versions omit some clonotypes, under half of them owing to an unresolved V gene in the studies checked, with the rest unexplained. For this sample the table gives 850,000 to 1,100,000 clones, of which approximately 80% were detected only once. Of the sample, almost 0.9% is held by the ten largest clones. Sequenced material: memory CD4+ T cells from PBMCs. Explained via the paper, the cell subset or site label denotes: CD45RA-negative fraction. These receptors were collected from a man aged 18 to 30 in good health. Some clones in this sample may be carry-over from other donors' samples.

This rearrangement joins TRBV5-4 to TRBJ2-7; 13 bases are a match to TRBD2. The CDR3 is 15 residues long. Trimming at V came to 4 bases and at J to 2 bases, leaving 3 bases not matched to a gene. In germline, CDR1 is SGHNT, CDR2 YYREEE (reference sequence). CDR3 amino acids: CASSLTSGRAYEQYF. In DNA, the CDR3 is TGTGCCAGCAGCCTAACTAGCGGGAGGGCCTACGAGCAGTACTTC.

This clone was observed at least ten times. J is TRBJ2-2 and V is TRBV7-9, with 7 positions matching TRBD2. Germline trimming cut 5 bases from V and 5 bases from J; bases unmatched to any gene: 11. Germline V lookup: CDR1 SEHNR, CDR2 FQNEAQ (reference sequence). The CDR3 totals 16 residues. Here the CDR3 DNA reads TGTGCCAGCAGCCGGGGACCGCACGGGGGGACCGGGGAGCTGTTTTTT. Its protein is CASSRGPHGGTGELFF.

Here the CDR3 reads CASSPGLAGARGGELFF. In DNA form, the CDR3 reads TGTGCCAGCAGCCCGGGACTAGCGGGAGCCCGTGGTGGGGAGCTGTTTTTT. The V gene is TRBV7-6, the J gene TRBJ2-2, with 14 bases identical to TRBD2. This CDR3 comprises 17 residues. The germline CDR1 and CDR2 sequences are SGHVS and FNYEAQ. V lost 5 bases and J lost 8; bases outside the gene matches: 10.